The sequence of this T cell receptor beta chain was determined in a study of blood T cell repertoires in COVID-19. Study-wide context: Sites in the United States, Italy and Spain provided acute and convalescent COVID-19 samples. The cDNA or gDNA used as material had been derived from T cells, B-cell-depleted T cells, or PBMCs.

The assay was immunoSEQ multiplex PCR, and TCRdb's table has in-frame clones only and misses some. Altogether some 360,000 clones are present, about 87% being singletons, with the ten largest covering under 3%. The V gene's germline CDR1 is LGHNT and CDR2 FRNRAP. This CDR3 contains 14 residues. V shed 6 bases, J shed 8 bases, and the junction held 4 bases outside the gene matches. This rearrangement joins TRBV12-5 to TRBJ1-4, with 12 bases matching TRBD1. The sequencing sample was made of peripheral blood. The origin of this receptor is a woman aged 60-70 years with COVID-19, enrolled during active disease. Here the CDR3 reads CASGPGTGGEKLFF. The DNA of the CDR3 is TGTGCTAGTGGCCCCGGGACAGGGGGCGAAAAACTGTTTTTT.